This TCR beta chain was captured by sequencing in a study of T cell repertoires in cytomegalovirus infection. As concerns this clonotype: Its antigen remains unknown.

V gave up 6 bases and J gave up 6 bases, with 18 bases separating them. The CDR3 is 15 residues long. Study-wide findings and caveats: Cumulative public TCR beta family frequency identified CMV carriers with the relevant HLA.

TCRdb independently ran MiXCR on the reads; one entry per CDR3 protein. The sample has under 350,000 distinct CDR3 sequences, roughly a fifth seen once; the top ten hold approximately 19%. V gene TRBV12-3 or TRBV12-4 combines with J gene TRBJ1-5; D possibly corresponds to TRBD1 (6 bases). Source: cultured PBMCs, taken from culture after CMV antigen stimulation. The clonotype originates from a human donor in good health (CMV status not recorded). Some clones in this sample may be carry-over from other donors' samples. The CDR3 region is CASRSTGYSGQPQHF. For the CDR3, the DNA is TGTGCCAGCAGGTCAACAGGGTATTCCGGTCAGCCCCAGCATTTT.